This TCR beta chain was retrieved from a study of T cells after yellow fever vaccination. Whole-study context: Any fraction with a low cell number was prepared using SMART-Seq v4 Ultra Low Input. Study-wide results and caveats: Contaminants from the bulk population, in the form of abundant clonotypes, could be found in FACS-sorted repertoires.

This clonotype was seen more than once but under ten times. The antigen is undetermined. Template-switching 5'RACE yielded the TCR cDNA; a universal primer site and UMIs were added in the process. TCRdb reprocessed the 5' RACE reads via MiXCR and lists one record per CDR3 protein. Of 300,000 or so distinct CDR3 sequences in the sample, approximately 7% were seen once. Germline V lookup: CDR1 SGHRS, CDR2 YFSETQ. This CDR3 contains 15 residues. With 0 bases removed from V and 1 base from J, the gap between germline ends came to 10 bases. The chain recombines TRBV5-1 with TRBJ2-5, with D perhaps TRBD2 (6 bases). This clonotype was sampled from a man younger than 30 who received the YFV17D yellow fever vaccine. Sequenced material: PBMCs, taken roughly seven weeks after the first yellow fever vaccination. The DNA for the CDR3 is TGCGCCAGCAGCTTGGGGGACTGGAGCCAAGAGACCCAGTACTTC. This sequence encodes CASSLGDWSQETQYF.